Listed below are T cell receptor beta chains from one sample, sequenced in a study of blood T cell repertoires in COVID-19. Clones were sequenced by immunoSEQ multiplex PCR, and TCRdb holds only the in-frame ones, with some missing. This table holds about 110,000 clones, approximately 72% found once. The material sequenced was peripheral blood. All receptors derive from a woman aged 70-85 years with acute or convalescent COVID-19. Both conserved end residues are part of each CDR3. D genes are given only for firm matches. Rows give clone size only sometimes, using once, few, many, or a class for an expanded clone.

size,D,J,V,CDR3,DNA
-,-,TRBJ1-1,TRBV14,CASSQGGDAFF,TGTGCCAGCAGCCAGGGGGGTGATGCTTTCTTT
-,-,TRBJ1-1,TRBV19,CASSISTGSSEAFF,TGTGCCAGTAGTATTTCCACAGGGAGTAGTGAAGCTTTCTTT
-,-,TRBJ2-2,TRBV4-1,CASSQVGQGAGELFF,TGCGCCAGCAGCCAAGTGGGCCAAGGGGCCGGGGAGCTGTTTTTT
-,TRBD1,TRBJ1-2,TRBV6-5,CASSEDRVTNYGYTF,TGTGCCAGCAGCGAGGACAGGGTTACTAACTATGGCTACACCTTC
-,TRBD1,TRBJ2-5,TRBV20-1,CSASIDRGGETQYF,TGCAGTGCTAGTATCGACAGGGGGGGAGAGACCCAGTACTTC
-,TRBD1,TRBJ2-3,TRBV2,CASSRGTAQRRITDTQYF,TGTGCCAGCAGTAGAGGGACAGCCCAGCGCCGTATTACAGATACGCAGTATTTT
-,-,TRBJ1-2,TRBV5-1,CASSSGRNRNYGYTF,TGCGCCAGCAGCTCCGGACGGAACAGGAACTACGGCTACACCTTC
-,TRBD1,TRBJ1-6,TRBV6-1,CASSERRKGGVNNSPLHF,TGTGCCAGCAGTGAACGGCGCAAAGGGGGCGTGAATAATTCACCCCTCCACTTT
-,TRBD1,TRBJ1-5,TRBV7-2,CASSREGQPRGYQPQHF,TGTGCCAGCAGCAGAGAGGGACAGCCCCGGGGATATCAGCCCCAGCATTTT
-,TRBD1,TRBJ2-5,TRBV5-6,CASSQGTDFGETQYF,TGTGCCAGCAGCCAGGGGACAGACTTTGGAGAGACCCAGTACTTC
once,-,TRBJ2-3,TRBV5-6,CASSLSPSGLSTDTQYF,TGTGCCAGCAGCTTGTCTCCTTCTGGGCTCAGCACAGATACGCAGTATTTT
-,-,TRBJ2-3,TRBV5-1,CASSLESLPTDTQYF,TGCGCCAGCAGCTTGGAATCCCTTCCCACAGATACGCAGTATTTT
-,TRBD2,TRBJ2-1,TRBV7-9,CASSTGLAGIYNEQFF,TGTGCCAGCAGCACTGGACTAGCGGGGATTTACAATGAGCAGTTCTTC
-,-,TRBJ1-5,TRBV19,CASTLGRSNQPQHF,TGTGCCAGTACCCTGGGGAGGAGCAATCAGCCCCAGCATTTT
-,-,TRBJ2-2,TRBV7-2,CASSLIRTGELFF,TGTGCCAGCAGCTTAATCCGGACCGGGGAGCTGTTTTTT
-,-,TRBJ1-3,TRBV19,CASSIGGSSGNTIYF,TGTGCCAGTAGTATCGGAGGGAGCTCTGGAAACACCATATATTTT
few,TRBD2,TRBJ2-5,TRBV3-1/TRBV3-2,CASSQVYGTTYGPKGHGETQYF,TGTGCCAGCAGCCAAGTTTACGGGACTACCTATGGACCGAAAGGGCATGGGGAGACCCAGTACTTC
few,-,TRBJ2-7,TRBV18,CASSVIDSSYEQYF,TGTGCCAGCTCGGTAATCGATAGCTCCTACGAGCAGTACTTC
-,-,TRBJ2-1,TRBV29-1,CSVRGLTIDEQFF,TGCAGCGTTCGCGGGCTAACTATCGATGAGCAGTTCTTC
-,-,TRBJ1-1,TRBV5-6,CASSQEAWNTEAFF,TGTGCCAGCAGCCAGGAGGCGTGGAACACTGAAGCTTTCTTT
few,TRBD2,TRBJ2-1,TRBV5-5,CASSSRAGTSGASSYNEQFF,TGTGCCAGCAGCTCACGGGCCGGGACTAGCGGGGCCAGCTCCTACAATGAGCAGTTCTTC